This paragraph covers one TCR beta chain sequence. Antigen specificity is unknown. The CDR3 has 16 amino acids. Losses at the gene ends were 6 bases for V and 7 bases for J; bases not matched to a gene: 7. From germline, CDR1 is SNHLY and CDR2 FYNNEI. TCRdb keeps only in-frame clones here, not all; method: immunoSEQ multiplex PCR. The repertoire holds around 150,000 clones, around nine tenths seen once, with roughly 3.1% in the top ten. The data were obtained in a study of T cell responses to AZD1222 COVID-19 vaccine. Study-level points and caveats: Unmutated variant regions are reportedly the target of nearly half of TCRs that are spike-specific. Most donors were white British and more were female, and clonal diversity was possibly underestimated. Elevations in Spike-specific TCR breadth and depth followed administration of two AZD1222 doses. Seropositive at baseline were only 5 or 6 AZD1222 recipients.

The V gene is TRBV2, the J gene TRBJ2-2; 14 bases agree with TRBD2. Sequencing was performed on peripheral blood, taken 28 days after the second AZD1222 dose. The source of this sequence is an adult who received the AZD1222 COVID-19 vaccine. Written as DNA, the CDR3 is TGTGCCAGCAGAGGGGGACTAGCGGGAGTAATCGGGGAGCTGTTTTTT. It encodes CASRGGLAGVIGELFF.